A selection of T cell receptor beta chains follows, all from one sample in a study of T cells in Graves' hyperthyroidism and ophthalmopathy. TCRdb reprocessed the multiplex PCR reads via MiXCR and lists one record per CDR3 protein. This sample carries 600,000 or so distinct CDR3 sequences, approximately 15% of them seen once, and the ten largest clones take roughly an eighth. Material: blood. These receptors originate from a woman in her forties or fifties with Graves' ophthalmopathy. Both conserved end residues are part of each CDR3. D genes are given only for firm matches. Clone size, where shown, is once, few, many, or a class for clones that have expanded.

CDR3 length | D gene | clone size | J gene | V gene | CDR3 protein | CDR3 DNA
15 | - | - | TRBJ2-7 | TRBV29-1 | CSVEKPGTAGYEQYF | TGCAGCGTTGAAAAACCCGGGACGGCAGGCTACGAGCAGTACTTC
12 | - | many | TRBJ1-2 | TRBV20-1 | CSARLDNYGYTF | TGCAGTGCTCGACTGGATAACTATGGCTACACCTTC
14 | - | - | TRBJ2-7 | TRBV15 | CATSRDTVTYEQYF | TGTGCCACCAGCAGAGATACAGTAACCTACGAGCAGTACTTC
17 | TRBD1 | few | TRBJ1-4 | TRBV11-3 | CASSSGQGFATNEKLFF | TGTGCCAGCAGCTCCGGACAGGGGTTCGCAACTAATGAAAAACTGTTTTTT
17 | TRBD1 | - | TRBJ2-7 | TRBV14 | CASSQTRKGQGNYEQYF | TGTGCCAGCAGCCAAACCCGAAAGGGACAGGGGAACTACGAGCAGTACTTC
14 | - | - | TRBJ2-3 | TRBV11-3 | CASSLDQLTDTQYF | TGTGCCAGCAGCTTAGATCAGCTCACAGATACGCAGTATTTT
14 | TRBD2 | few | TRBJ2-2 | TRBV20-1 | CSATSGRVVGELFF | TGCAGTGCCACTAGCGGGAGGGTGGTCGGGGAGCTGTTTTTT
16 | TRBD2 | - | TRBJ2-1 | TRBV27 | CASSFPISGRVNEQFF | TGTGCCAGCAGTTTCCCCATCAGCGGGAGGGTCAATGAGCAGTTCTTC
14 | TRBD1 | - | TRBJ1-4 | TRBV9 | CASSAQGAMEKLFF | TGTGCCAGCAGCGCACAGGGGGCGATGGAAAAACTGTTTTTT
14 | - | many | TRBJ2-7 | TRBV7-2 | CASSLRGTTYEQYF | TGTGCCAGCAGCTTAAGGGGTACTACCTACGAGCAGTACTTC
16 | TRBD1 | many | TRBJ1-1 | TRBV27 | CASSPQGAKMNTEAFF | TGTGCCAGCAGTCCCCAGGGGGCAAAGATGAACACTGAAGCTTTCTTT
15 | - | - | TRBJ2-3 | TRBV9 | CASSVVGANTDTQYF | TGTGCCAGCAGCGTAGTGGGGGCGAACACAGATACGCAGTATTTT
16 | TRBD2 | - | TRBJ2-3 | TRBV7-2 | CASSLVLAGIADTQYF | TGTGCCAGCAGCTTAGTGCTAGCGGGAATCGCAGATACGCAGTATTTT
14 | TRBD1 | many | TRBJ2-5 | TRBV18 | CASSPTDRAETQYF | TGTGCCAGCTCACCAACAGACAGGGCGGAGACCCAGTACTTC
17 | - | many | TRBJ2-2 | TRBV5-1 | CASSEGPGRMDTGELFF | TGCGCCAGCAGCGAGGGACCGGGACGGATGGACACCGGGGAGCTGTTTTTT
14 | - | many | TRBJ2-2 | TRBV12-3/TRBV12-4 | CASSLPYNTGELFF | TGTGCCAGCAGTTTACCCTACAACACCGGGGAGCTGTTTTTT
16 | TRBD1 | few | TRBJ2-6 | TRBV28 | CASSPEDRAGANVLTF | TGTGCCAGCAGTCCCGAAGACAGGGCTGGGGCCAACGTCCTGACTTTC
13 | - | - | TRBJ2-7 | TRBV28 | CASSPTIDHEQYF | TGTGCCAGCAGTCCTACTATTGACCACGAGCAGTACTTC
17 | - | many | TRBJ1-3 | TRBV27 | CASSPIDRPGSGNTIYF | TGTGCCAGCAGTCCGATAGACAGGCCCGGGTCTGGAAACACCATATATTTT
14 | - | many | TRBJ2-7 | TRBV7-9 | CASSLDLGRGEQYF | TGTGCCAGCAGCTTAGACCTAGGAAGAGGCGAGCAGTACTTC
15 | TRBD1 | - | TRBJ2-5 | TRBV4-3 | CASSPQWTGEETQYF | TGCGCCAGCAGCCCCCAATGGACAGGGGAAGAGACCCAGTACTTC
14 | TRBD2 | - | TRBJ2-5 | TRBV7-9 | CASSQRGSSETQYF | TGTGCCAGCAGCCAACGCGGGAGCTCGGAGACCCAGTACTTC